Below are 25 T cell receptor beta chains sequenced from a single sample in a study of early T cells in non-severe SARS-CoV-2 infection. One entry per CDR3 protein results from TCRdb running MiXCR on the 5' RACE reads. Of some 57,000 distinct CDR3 sequences in the sample, more than 9% were seen once. The sample comprised whole blood. These receptors all come from an adult who was a healthcare worker with PCR-confirmed SARS-CoV-2 infection or an uninfected control (not recorded which).

This clonotype was counted many times. The rearrangement uses TRBV11-2 and TRBJ1-1, with D maybe TRBD1 (5 bases). Germline CDR1 SGHAT, CDR2 FQNNGV. Trimming pared 6 bases from V and 0 bases from J, leaving 14 bases between. This CDR3 is 15 amino acids long. The CDR3 reads CASRGLGGLNTEAFF. The CDR3 DNA reads TGTGCCAGCAGAGGCTTGGGGGGTTTGAACACTGAAGCTTTCTTT.

This clonotype has a handful of counts. V is TRBV30 and J is TRBJ2-7, with a possible D match to TRBD1 (6 bases). Trimming took 2 bases from V and 2 from J, leaving 10 bases between them. Germline lookup yields CDR1 GTSNPN and CDR2 SVGIG (reference sequence). CDR3 size: 13 residues. CDR3: CAWSWDIAYEQYF. In DNA form, the CDR3 reads TGTGCCTGGAGTTGGGACATTGCCTACGAGCAGTACTTC.

The chain couples TRBV6-1 to TRBJ1-5; D is unresolved. The length of the CDR3 is 16 residues. From germline, CDR1 is MNHNS and CDR2 SASEGT. The V gene lost 6 bases and the J gene lost 1 base, with 16 bases spanning the gap. The CDR3 sequence: CASSLRQTGSNQPQHF. The CDR3, as DNA: TGTGCCAGCAGCCTACGCCAGACTGGGAGCAATCAGCCCCAGCATTTT.

This clonotype occurred a few times. The chain uses TRBV7-8 and TRBJ1-1, with no clear D. Germline V gives CDR1 SGHVS, CDR2 FQNEAQ. The CDR3 sequence is 11 residues long. V lost 5 bases, J lost 5 bases, and 6 bases lay in between. The CDR3 coding sequence is TGTGCCAGCAGCCCCGCTACTGAAGCTTTCTTT. This translates into CASSPATEAFF.

This clonotype is medium-sized by share. The CDR3 region has the DNA TGTGCCAGCAGACAGGGGGCAGCTAATGAAAAACTGTTTTTT. It is translated as CASRQGAANEKLFF. This chain uses TRBV6-6 with TRBJ1-4; 9 bases align to TRBD1. CDR3 size: 14 residues. The germline gives CDR1 MNHNY, CDR2 SVGAGI (reference sequence). V trimming: 6 bases; J trimming: 3 bases; junction bases outside the gene matches: 2.

This rearrangement joins TRBV7-2 to TRBJ2-3; possibly TRBD2 for D (7 bases). This CDR3 region has 20 residues. The germline CDR1 and CDR2 sequences are SGHTA and FQGNSA. The V end lost 4 bases, the J end lost 2 bases, and 28 bases lay between the germline ends. The CDR3: CASSSYGGPTSSRYTDTQYF. CDR3 coding DNA: TGTGCCAGCAGCTCCTATGGGGGGCCGACTAGCTCCCGATACACAGATACGCAGTATTTT.

This clonotype appeared many times. The chain combines TRBV20-1 with TRBJ1-5; a weak D match, TRBD1 (6 bases). Germline CDR1 reads DFQATT; CDR2 reads SNEGSKA (reference sequence). V lost 0 bases to trimming and J lost 1 base, with 13 bases between them. This CDR3 contains 16 residues. CDR3 DNA: TGCAGTGCTAGAGATCCCTGGACAGACAGCAATCAGCCCCAGCATTTT. This sequence encodes CSARDPWTDSNQPQHF.

This rearrangement joins TRBV6-5 to TRBJ2-7, with 7 positions matching TRBD2. The CDR3 has 17 amino acids. Germline V gene data show CDR1 as MNHEY and CDR2 as SVGAGI. Trimming cost V 4 bases and J 5 bases; bases outside gene matches: 17. The CDR3: CASSSLGRLAVGHEQYF. The CDR3, as DNA: TGTGCCAGCAGTTCCCTCGGTAGACTAGCTGTAGGCCACGAGCAGTACTTC.

This clonotype turned up a few times. CDR3 sequence: CASGQARSPLHF. The CDR3, as DNA: TGTGCCAGCGGACAGGCCCGATCCCCCCTCCACTTT. The rearrangement uses TRBV2 and TRBJ1-6; 7 bases line up with TRBD1. The CDR3 is 12 residues long. CDR1 and CDR2 (germline): SNHLY, FYNNEI. The trim removed 8 bases at V and 13 bases at J, leaving 8 bases unmatched.

This clonotype was picked up a small number of times. The chain joins TRBV20-1 to TRBJ2-7; D uncertain. CDR3 length: 14 amino acids. The ends were cut back, 0 bases at V and 4 bases at J, with 13 bases in the middle. The germline CDR1 and CDR2 sequences are DFQATT and SNEGSKA (reference sequence). Here the CDR3 DNA reads TGCAGTGCTAGAGAGGACGCACCTCCTTACGAGCAGTACTTC. It encodes CSAREDAPPYEQYF.

The genes are TRBV5-1 and TRBJ2-7, with D perhaps given as TRBD1 or TRBD2 (5 bases each). Germline CDR1 reads SGHRS; CDR2 reads YFSETQ. This CDR3 contains 12 residues. Trimming took 6 bases from V and 3 from J, leaving 10 bases between them. The CDR3 coding sequence is TGCGCCAGCACCCGGGACGACTACGAGCAGTACTTC. Protein product: CASTRDDYEQYF.

This clonotype was seen repeatedly, ten times or more. The chain recombines TRBV6-4 with TRBJ2-3, with unresolved D. The CDR3 spans 13 residues. CDR1 MRHNA and CDR2 SNTAGT come from the germline V gene. V was pared by 3 bases and J by 5 bases, with 9 bases between. Written as DNA, the CDR3 is TGTGCCAGCAGTGAACTCCGAGGAGATACGCAGTATTTT. Translating gives CASSELRGDTQYF.

V is TRBV24-1 and J is TRBJ2-3; D possibly corresponds to TRBD2 (6 bases). The ends were cut back, 6 bases at V and 4 bases at J, with 19 bases in the middle. The CDR3 totals 16 residues. CDR1 is KGHDR, CDR2 SFDVKD, per germline. The CDR3 protein is CATSSRDSVTPDTQYF. The CDR3 DNA follows: TGTGCCACCAGTTCCCGGGACTCCGTGACTCCAGATACGCAGTATTTT.

This clonotype was observed many times. CDR3 DNA sequence: TGTGCCAGCAGCTTAAGGACTAGCGGGGGGCCTAACACCGGGGAGCTGTTTTTT. This encodes CASSLRTSGGPNTGELFF. This chain joins TRBV7-6 and TRBJ2-2; TRBD2 matches at 14 bases. V dropped 2 bases and J dropped 2; count of bases not matched to a gene: 4. Germline assignment: CDR1 SGHVS and CDR2 FNYEAQ. This CDR3 comprises 18 residues.

This clonotype was counted at least ten times. This chain uses TRBV15 with TRBJ2-6; unclear D gene. Germline V lookup: CDR1 LNHNV, CDR2 YYDKDF (reference sequence). This CDR3 has 15 residues. Trimming stripped 0 bases from V and 0 bases from J, with 3 bases between. For the CDR3, the DNA is TGTGCCACCAGCAGAGACAACTCTGGGGCCAACGTCCTGACTTTC. Translating it yields CATSRDNSGANVLTF.

This clonotype was seen more than once but under ten times. The chain couples TRBV5-4 to TRBJ2-2; TRBD1 is a possible D gene (5 bases). CDR3 length: 16 residues. Trimming removed 2 bases from V and 5 bases from J, with 16 bases in between. Germline V lookup: CDR1 SGHNT, CDR2 YYREEE (reference sequence). The CDR3 DNA sequence: TGTGCCAGCAGCTTTGGGGCAGGGTTACTGACCGGGGAGCTGTTTTTT. Translation: CASSFGAGLLTGELFF. The whole variable domain, remainder taken from reference TRBV5-4 and TRBJ2-2, is ETGVTQSPTHLIKTRGQQVTLRCSSQSGHNTVSWYQQALGQGPQFIFQYYREEENGRGNFPPRFSGLQFPNYSSELNVNALELDDSALYLCASSFGAGLLTGELFFGEGSRLTVL.

The genes are TRBV7-9 and TRBJ2-7; TRBD1 matches 7 bases. Per the germline V gene, CDR1 is SEHNR and CDR2 is FQNEAQ (reference sequence). This CDR3 is 14 amino acids long. V dropped 5 bases and J dropped 7; count of bases not matched to a gene: 11. The CDR3 DNA is TGTGCCAGCAGCCCGACAGGGCAAGCGGATGAGCAGTACTTC. This codes for CASSPTGQADEQYF.

The genes are TRBV5-1 and TRBJ2-2; D might be TRBD1 (5 bases). CDR1 and CDR2 from the germline V gene are SGHRS and YFSETQ. There are 13 residues in the CDR3. The V end lost 1 base, the J end lost 6 bases, and 7 bases lay between the germline ends. CDR3 in amino acids: CASSLLQAGELFF. The CDR3 region has the DNA TGCGCCAGCAGCTTGTTACAGGCCGGGGAGCTGTTTTTT.

This clonotype was counted a single time. This chain uses TRBV11-1 with TRBJ2-1; 7 positions match TRBD2. Germline V gene sequence: CDR1 SGHAT, CDR2 FQDESV (reference sequence). CDR3 length: 15 residues. With V trimmed by 0 bases and J by 1 base, 0 bases remained unmatched. The CDR3 DNA reads as TGTGCCAGCAGCTTAGCTAGCGGGTCCTACAATGAGCAGTTCTTC. Translated, it gives CASSLASGSYNEQFF.

This clonotype appeared many times. V is TRBV29-1 and J is TRBJ2-5; 13 positions agree with TRBD2. V shed 7 bases and J 5 bases; nucleotides not matched to a gene: 4. CDR1 is SQVTM, CDR2 ANQGSEA, per germline. The CDR3 consists of 13 residues. This chain's CDR3 is CSGETSGRETQYF. The CDR3 bases are TGCAGCGGGGAGACTAGCGGGAGGGAGACCCAGTACTTC.

The chain recombines TRBV2 with TRBJ2-7; D is unclear. Germline-derived CDR1 and CDR2 are SNHLY and FYNNEI. The V and J ends lost 0 bases and 6 bases respectively, with 6 bases between them. The CDR3 has 12 amino acids. The CDR3 spells CASSEALGEQYF. CDR3 DNA sequence: TGTGCCAGCAGTGAAGCTCTAGGCGAGCAGTACTTC.

This chain connects TRBV29-1 to TRBJ2-2; 9 nucleotides agree with TRBD1. Per germline, CDR1 SQVTM and CDR2 ANQGSEA. CDR3 length: 13 residues. V was pared by 7 bases and J by 4 bases, with 4 bases of the junction left unmatched. In nucleotides, the CDR3 is TGCAGCGCCGACAGGGGGGGCACCGGGGAGCTGTTTTTT. Translated, it gives CSADRGGTGELFF.

This clonotype showed up many times. The CDR3 reads CASSLPTPGHYGYTF. CDR3 sequence (DNA): TGTGCCAGCAGCTTACCCACCCCGGGCCACTATGGCTACACCTTC. This chain links TRBV11-2 with TRBJ1-2; D remains unclear. CDR1 and CDR2 (germline): SGHAT, FQNNGV. Trimming shortened V by 2 bases and J by 3 bases, and 13 bases separated the two germline ends. This CDR3 region has 15 residues. The variable domain in full, completed from reference TRBV11-2 and TRBJ1-2, reads EAGVAQSPRYKIIEKRQSVAFWCNPISGHATLYWYQQILGQGPKLLIQFQNNGVVDDSQLPKDRFSAERLKGVDSTLKIQPAKLEDSAVYLCASSLPTPGHYGYTFGSGTRLTVV.

The gene calls are TRBV7-2 and TRBJ1-3; no definite D call. This CDR3 region has 14 residues. Between the trimmed V and J ends, which lost 4 bases and 8 bases, there was a span of 15 bases. CDR1 is SGHTA and CDR2 is FQGNSA in the germline V gene. CDR3: CASSSGVGGYTIYF. CDR3 sequence (DNA): TGTGCCAGCAGCTCAGGCGTTGGAGGATACACCATATATTTT.

This clonotype was observed a handful of times. The rearrangement uses TRBV29-1 and TRBJ2-7; the match to TRBD1 covers 11 bases. CDR1 and CDR2 from the germline V gene are SQVTM and ANQGSEA. V lost 5 bases, J lost 1 base, and 4 bases stayed unmatched. The CDR3 is 14 amino acids. The CDR3: CSVLDRGRSYEQYF. In nucleotides, the CDR3 is TGCAGCGTTCTGGACAGGGGGCGATCCTACGAGCAGTACTTC.